The entry below describes one TCR beta chain. This CDR3 has 15 amino acids. Germline V gives CDR1 MNHNS, CDR2 SASEGT. The germline V and J ends were trimmed by 2 bases and 0 bases, with 10 bases remaining between them. The entry originates in a study of blood T cell repertoires in COVID-19. Across the study: Material from acute and convalescent COVID-19 was sourced from the United States, Italy and Spain. The cDNA or gDNA used as material had been derived from T cells, B-cell-depleted T cells, or PBMCs.

Per the study methods: Nucleated cell counts were estimated from reference gene primer amplification. Data came from immunoSEQ multiplex PCR; TCRdb stores just in-frame clones and leaves some out. V, J and clone size are taken as reported in that table, and D and trimming were inferred from the DNA itself. The table records more than 30,000 clones, roughly 80% of them present only once. The sample taken for sequencing was peripheral blood. This receptor was identified in a woman between 70 and 85 years old with acute or convalescent COVID-19. V usage is TRBV6-1 and J usage is TRBJ1-1, with D possibly being TRBD1 (6 bases). CDR3 amino acids: CASSEPAGVNTEAFF. In DNA form, the CDR3 reads TGTGCCAGCAGTGAACCCGCAGGGGTGAACACTGAAGCTTTCTTT.